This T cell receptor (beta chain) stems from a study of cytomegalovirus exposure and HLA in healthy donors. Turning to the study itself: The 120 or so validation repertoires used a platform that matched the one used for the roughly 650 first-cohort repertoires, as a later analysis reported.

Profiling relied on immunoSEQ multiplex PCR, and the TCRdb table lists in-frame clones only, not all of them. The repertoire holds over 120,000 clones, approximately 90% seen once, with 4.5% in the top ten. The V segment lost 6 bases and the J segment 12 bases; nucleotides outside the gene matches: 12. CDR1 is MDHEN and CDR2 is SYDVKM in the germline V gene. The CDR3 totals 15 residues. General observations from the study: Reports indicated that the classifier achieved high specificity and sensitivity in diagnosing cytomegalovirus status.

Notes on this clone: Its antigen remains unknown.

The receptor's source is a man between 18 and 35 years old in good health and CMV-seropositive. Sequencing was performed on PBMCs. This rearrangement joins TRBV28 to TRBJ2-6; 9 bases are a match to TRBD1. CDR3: CASSSSTGGIGVLTF. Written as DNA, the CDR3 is TGTGCCAGCAGCTCGTCGACAGGGGGTATCGGCGTCCTGACTTTC.